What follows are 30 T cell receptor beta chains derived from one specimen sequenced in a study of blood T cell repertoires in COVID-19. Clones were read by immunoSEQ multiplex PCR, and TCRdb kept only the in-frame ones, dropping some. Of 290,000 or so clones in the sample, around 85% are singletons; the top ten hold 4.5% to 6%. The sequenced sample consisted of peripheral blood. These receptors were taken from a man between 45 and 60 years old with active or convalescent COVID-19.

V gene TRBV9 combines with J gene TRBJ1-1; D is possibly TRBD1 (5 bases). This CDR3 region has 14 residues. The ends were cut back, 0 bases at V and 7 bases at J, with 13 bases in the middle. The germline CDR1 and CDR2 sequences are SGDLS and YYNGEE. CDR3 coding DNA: TGTGCCAGCAGCGTAGCCTTGGGGCCAAGTGAAGCTTTCTTT. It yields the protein CASSVALGPSEAFF.

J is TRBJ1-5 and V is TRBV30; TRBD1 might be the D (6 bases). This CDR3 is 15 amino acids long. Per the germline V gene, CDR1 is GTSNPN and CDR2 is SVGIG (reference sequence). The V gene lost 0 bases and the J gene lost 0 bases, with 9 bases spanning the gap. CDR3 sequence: CAWSVGAYSNQPQHF. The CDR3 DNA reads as TGTGCCTGGAGTGTGGGGGCATATAGCAATCAGCCCCAGCATTTT.

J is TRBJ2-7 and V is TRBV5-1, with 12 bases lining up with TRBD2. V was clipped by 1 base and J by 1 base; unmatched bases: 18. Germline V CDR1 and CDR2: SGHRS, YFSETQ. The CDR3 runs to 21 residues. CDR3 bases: TGCGCCAGCAGCTTGTCTACGTTCGTGCGCGGGACTAGCGGGTCGTCCTACGAGCAGTACTTC. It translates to CASSLSTFVRGTSGSSYEQYF.

The CDR3 loop is CASSHRGTGANVLTF. The CDR3 nucleotides are TGTGCCAGCAGCCACAGGGGAACTGGGGCCAACGTCCTGACTTTC. V gene TRBV6-2 or TRBV6-3 combines with J gene TRBJ2-6; 7 bases agree with TRBD1. Per the germline V gene, CDR1 is MNHEY and CDR2 is SVGEGT. The junction had 4 bases not matched to a gene; V was cut back by 6 bases and J by 2 bases. The CDR3 consists of 15 residues.

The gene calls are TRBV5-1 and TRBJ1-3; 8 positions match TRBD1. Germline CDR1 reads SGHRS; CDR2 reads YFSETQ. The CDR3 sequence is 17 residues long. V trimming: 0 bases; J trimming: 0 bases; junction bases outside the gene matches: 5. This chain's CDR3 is CASSLEPGGTSGNTIYF. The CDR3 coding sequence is TGCGCCAGCAGCTTGGAGCCAGGGGGCACCTCTGGAAACACCATATATTTT.

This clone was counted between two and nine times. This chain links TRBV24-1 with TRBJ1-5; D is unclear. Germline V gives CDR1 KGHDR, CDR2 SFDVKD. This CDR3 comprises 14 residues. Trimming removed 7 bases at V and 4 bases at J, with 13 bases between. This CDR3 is CATRGPGSNQPQHF. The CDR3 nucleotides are TGTGCCACCAGGGGCCCCGGGAGTAATCAGCCCCAGCATTTT.

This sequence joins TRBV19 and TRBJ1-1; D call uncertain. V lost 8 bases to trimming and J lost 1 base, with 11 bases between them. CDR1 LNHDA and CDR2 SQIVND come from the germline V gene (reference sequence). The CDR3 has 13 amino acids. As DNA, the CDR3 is TGTGCCAGTCCCCCGGGGTGGAACACTGAAGCTTTCTTT. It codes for CASPPGWNTEAFF.

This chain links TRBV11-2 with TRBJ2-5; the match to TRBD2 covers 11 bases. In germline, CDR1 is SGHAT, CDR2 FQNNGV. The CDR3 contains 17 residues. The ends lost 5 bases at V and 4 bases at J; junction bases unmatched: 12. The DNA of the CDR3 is TGTGCCAGCAGCCCTAGGGGCTTAGCGGGAGGGGGAGAGACCCAGTACTTC. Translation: CASSPRGLAGGGETQYF.

In DNA, the CDR3 is TGCGCCAGCAGCTCCCGGGGGCTAGCGGGAGTTGGGGAGCAGTACTTC. Translated: CASSSRGLAGVGEQYF. The chain couples TRBV4-1 to TRBJ2-7; 10 bases match TRBD2. The V gene end was trimmed by 5 bases and the J gene end by 7 bases; junction bases not matched to a gene: 14. This CDR3 has 16 amino acids. The germline V gene encodes CDR1 MGHRA and CDR2 YSYEKL.

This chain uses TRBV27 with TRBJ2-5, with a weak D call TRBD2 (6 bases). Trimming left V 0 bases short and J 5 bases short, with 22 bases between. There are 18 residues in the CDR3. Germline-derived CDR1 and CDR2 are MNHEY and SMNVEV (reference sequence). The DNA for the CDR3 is TGTGCCAGCAGTTTATCGAGCCCCCTACGGGAGTGGCGGGAGACCCAGTACTTC. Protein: CASSLSSPLREWRETQYF.

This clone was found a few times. CDR3 in amino acids: CASSEASRTGNTIYF. CDR3 nucleotides: TGTGCCAGCAGTGAAGCTTCCAGGACTGGAAACACCATATATTTT. This chain connects TRBV2 to TRBJ1-3; D is undetermined. The CDR3 sequence is 15 residues long. The germline V gene encodes CDR1 SNHLY and CDR2 FYNNEI. V lost 0 bases and J 2 bases, leaving 8 bases between the germline ends.

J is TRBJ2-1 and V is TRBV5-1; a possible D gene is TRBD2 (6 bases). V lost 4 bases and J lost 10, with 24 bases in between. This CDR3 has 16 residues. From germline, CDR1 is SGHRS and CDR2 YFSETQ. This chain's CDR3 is CASSQQATRVVGEQFF. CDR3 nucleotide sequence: TGCGCCAGCAGCCAGCAAGCGACTAGGGTGGTAGGGGAGCAGTTCTTC.

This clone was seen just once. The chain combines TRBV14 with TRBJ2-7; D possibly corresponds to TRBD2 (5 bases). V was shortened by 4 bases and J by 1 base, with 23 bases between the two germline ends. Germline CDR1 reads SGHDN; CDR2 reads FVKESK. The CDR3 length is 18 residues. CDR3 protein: CASSLIPFGPRTSYEQYF. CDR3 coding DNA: TGTGCCAGCAGCCTTATCCCTTTCGGCCCTAGGACTTCCTACGAGCAGTACTTC.

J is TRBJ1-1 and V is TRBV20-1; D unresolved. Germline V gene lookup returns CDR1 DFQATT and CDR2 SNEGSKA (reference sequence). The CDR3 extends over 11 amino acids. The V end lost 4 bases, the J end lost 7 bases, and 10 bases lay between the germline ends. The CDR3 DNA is TGCAGTGCTATGGCCACAAATGAAGCTTTCTTT. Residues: CSAMATNEAFF.

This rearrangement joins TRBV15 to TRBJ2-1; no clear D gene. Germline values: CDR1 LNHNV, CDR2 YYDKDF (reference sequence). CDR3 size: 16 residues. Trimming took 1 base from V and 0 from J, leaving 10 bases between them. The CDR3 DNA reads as TGTGCCACCAGCAGAGGGCCGTCCAGCTCCTACAATGAGCAGTTCTTC. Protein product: CATSRGPSSSYNEQFF.

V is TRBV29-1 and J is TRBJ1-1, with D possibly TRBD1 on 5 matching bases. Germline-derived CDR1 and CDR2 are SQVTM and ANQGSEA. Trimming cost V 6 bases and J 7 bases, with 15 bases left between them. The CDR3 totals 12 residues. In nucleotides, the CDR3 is TGCAGCGTGTTAAGGGACGGGGGTGAAGCTTTCTTT. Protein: CSVLRDGGEAFF.

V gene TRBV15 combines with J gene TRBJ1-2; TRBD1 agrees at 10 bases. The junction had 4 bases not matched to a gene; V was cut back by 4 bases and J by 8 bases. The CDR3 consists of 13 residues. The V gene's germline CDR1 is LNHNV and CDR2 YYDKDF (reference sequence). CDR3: CATSKTGGEGYTF. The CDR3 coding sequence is TGTGCCACCAGCAAGACAGGGGGCGAAGGCTACACCTTC. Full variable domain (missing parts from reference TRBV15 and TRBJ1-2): DAMVIQNPRYQVTQFGKPVTLSCSQTLNHNVMYWYQQKSSQAPKLLFHYYDKDFNNEADTPDNFQSRRPNTSFCFLDIRSPGLGDTAMYLCATSKTGGEGYTFGSGTRLTVV.

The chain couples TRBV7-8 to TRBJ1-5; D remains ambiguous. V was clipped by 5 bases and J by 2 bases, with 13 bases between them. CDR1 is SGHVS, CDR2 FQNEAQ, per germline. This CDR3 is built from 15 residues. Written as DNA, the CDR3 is TGTGCCAGCAGCCAGGACTTAGGCGGCAATCAGCCCCAGCATTTT. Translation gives CASSQDLGGNQPQHF.

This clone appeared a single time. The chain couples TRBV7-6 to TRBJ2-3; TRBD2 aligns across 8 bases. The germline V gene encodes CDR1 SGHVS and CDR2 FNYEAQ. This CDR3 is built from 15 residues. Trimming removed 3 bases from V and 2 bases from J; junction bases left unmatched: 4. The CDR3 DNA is TGTGCCAGCAGCTTTAGCGGGGATAACACAGATACGCAGTATTTT. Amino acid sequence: CASSFSGDNTDTQYF. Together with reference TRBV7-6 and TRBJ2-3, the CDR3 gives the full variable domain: GAGVSQSPRYKVTKRGQDVALRCDPISGHVSLYWYRQALGQGPEFLTYFNYEAQQDKSGLPNDRFSAERPEGSISTLTIQRTEQRDSAMYRCASSFSGDNTDTQYFGPGTRLTVL.

The DNA of the CDR3 is TGTGCCAGCTCACCCCGACAGGAATCAGGCGAGCAGTACTTC. This sequence encodes CASSPRQESGEQYF. The chain uses TRBV18 and TRBJ2-7; tentative D call: TRBD1 (6 bases). V was cut by 3 bases and J by 6 bases, with 15 bases left in between. Per germline, CDR1 KGHSH and CDR2 LQKENI. The CDR3 totals 14 residues.

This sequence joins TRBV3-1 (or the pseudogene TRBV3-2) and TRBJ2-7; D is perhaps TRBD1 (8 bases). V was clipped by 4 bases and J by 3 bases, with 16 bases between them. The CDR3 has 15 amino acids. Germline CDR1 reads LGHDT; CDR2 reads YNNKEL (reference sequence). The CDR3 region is CASSRAGQVNYEQYF. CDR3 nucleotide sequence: TGTGCCAGCAGCCGAGCGGGACAGGTTAACTACGAGCAGTACTTC.

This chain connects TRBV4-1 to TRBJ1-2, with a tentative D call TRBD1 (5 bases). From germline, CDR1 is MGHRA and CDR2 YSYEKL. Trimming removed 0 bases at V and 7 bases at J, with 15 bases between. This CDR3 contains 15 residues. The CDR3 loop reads CASSQDRGTRGGYTF. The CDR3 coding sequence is TGCGCCAGCAGCCAAGATCGGGGGACCCGGGGTGGCTACACCTTC.

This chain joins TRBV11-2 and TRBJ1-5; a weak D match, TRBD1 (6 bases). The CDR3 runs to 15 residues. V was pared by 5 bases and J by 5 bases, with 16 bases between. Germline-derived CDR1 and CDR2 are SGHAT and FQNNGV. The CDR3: CASSRSPGDDQPQHF. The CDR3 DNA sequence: TGTGCCAGCAGCCGAAGTCCAGGGGATGATCAGCCCCAGCATTTT.

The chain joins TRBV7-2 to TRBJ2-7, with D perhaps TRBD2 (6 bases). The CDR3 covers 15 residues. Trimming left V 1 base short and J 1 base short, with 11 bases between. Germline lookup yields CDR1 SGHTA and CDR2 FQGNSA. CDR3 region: CASSLDGRGSYEQYF. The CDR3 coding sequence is TGTGCCAGCAGCTTAGACGGGAGAGGTTCCTACGAGCAGTACTTC.

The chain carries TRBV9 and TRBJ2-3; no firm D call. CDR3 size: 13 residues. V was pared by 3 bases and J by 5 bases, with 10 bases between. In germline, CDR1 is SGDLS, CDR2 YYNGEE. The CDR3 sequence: CASSGREVDTQYF. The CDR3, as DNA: TGTGCCAGCAGCGGACGAGAGGTAGATACGCAGTATTTT.

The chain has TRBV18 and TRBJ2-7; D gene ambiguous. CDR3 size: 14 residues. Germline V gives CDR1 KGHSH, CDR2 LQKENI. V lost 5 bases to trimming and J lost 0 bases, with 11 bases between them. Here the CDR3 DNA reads TGTGCCAGCTCATCTTCACAAAGCTCCTACGAGCAGTACTTC. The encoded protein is CASSSSQSSYEQYF.

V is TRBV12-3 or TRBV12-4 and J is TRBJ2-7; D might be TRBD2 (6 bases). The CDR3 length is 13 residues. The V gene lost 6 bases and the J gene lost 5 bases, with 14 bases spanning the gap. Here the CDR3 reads CASRIGGRHEQYF. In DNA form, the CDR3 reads TGTGCCAGCAGGATCGGGGGTCGACACGAGCAGTACTTC.

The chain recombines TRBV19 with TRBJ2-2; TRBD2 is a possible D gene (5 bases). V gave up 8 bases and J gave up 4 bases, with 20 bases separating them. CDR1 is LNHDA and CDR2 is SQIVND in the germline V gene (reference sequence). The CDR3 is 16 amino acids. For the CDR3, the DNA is TGTGCCAGTCCCACCACTCAAGGACTCGCCACCGGGGAGCTGTTTTTT. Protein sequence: CASPTTQGLATGELFF.

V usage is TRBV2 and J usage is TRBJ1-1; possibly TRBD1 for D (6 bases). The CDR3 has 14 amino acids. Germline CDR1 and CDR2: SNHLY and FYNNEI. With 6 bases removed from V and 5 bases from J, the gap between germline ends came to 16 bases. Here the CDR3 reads CASSEQGSLTEAFF. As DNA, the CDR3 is TGTGCCAGCAGCGAACAGGGAAGTTTAACTGAAGCTTTCTTT. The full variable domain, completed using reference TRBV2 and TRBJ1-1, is EPEVTQTPSHQVTQMGQEVILRCVPISNHLYFYWYRQILGQKVEFLVSFYNNEISEKSEIFDDQFSVERPDGSNFTLKIRSTKLEDSAMYFCASSEQGSLTEAFFGQGTRLTVV.

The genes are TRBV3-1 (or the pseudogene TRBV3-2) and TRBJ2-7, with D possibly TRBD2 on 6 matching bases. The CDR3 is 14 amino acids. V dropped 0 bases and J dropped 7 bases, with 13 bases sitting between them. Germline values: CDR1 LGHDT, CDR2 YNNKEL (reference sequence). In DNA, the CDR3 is TGTGCCAGCAGCCAAGATATCGCGGGGCGTGAGCAGTACTTC. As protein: CASSQDIAGREQYF.